This T cell receptor (beta chain) was obtained from a study of spatial heterogeneity in lung cancer. In germline, CDR1 is SEHNR, CDR2 FQNEAQ (reference sequence). The ends were cut back, 2 bases at V and 5 bases at J, with 6 bases in the middle. The CDR3 extends over 12 amino acids. This clonotype occurred many times. Time point denoted: sample taken at primary tumor resection. Extraction of whole RNA from tumor, nontumor lung or frozen PBMC preceded unsorted sequencing. A unique molecular identifier was carried by every single TCR cDNA molecule. TCRdb reanalysed the 5' RACE reads using MiXCR and keeps one entry per CDR3 protein. In the table there are 43,000 or so distinct CDR3 sequences, roughly 7.1% of which are singletons.

The clonotype comes from a female donor with early-stage non-small cell lung cancer. The chain recombines TRBV7-9 with TRBJ1-1; D remains unclear. Sequences were derived from PBMCs, sampled at surgery. In DNA form, the CDR3 reads TGTGCCAGCAGCTTATCCAGGACTGAAGCTTTCTTT. Residues: CASSLSRTEAFF.